The T cell receptor beta chain described here comes from a study of CD8 T cells in ankylosing spondylitis. It was by quantitative 5'-RACE with molecular barcodes that TCR beta libraries were made. TCRdb processed the 5' RACE reads anew with MiXCR; each CDR3 protein has one entry. There are approximately 540,000 distinct CDR3 sequences in the sample; about 12% occur only once, and around 6.8% lies in the top ten. Study-level findings and limits: Several highly homologous variants formed a TCR beta motif that appeared characteristic of ankylosing spondylitis blood. Within matched ankylosing spondylitis synovial fluid, disease-linked clones were reportedly significantly enriched. Earlier studies detected some motif variants in reactive arthritis synovial fluid and blood. Disease-linked clones bore a CD8+ phenotype and were relatively rare in peripheral blood.

The V and J ends lost 5 bases and 4 bases respectively, with 17 bases between them. CDR1 is SGHAT and CDR2 is FQNNGV in the germline V gene. This CDR3 spans 16 amino acids. This clonotype was found a few times. Its antigen is unidentified. The sequenced material came from blood, either unsorted or a sorted T cell fraction (not recorded which). This chain joins TRBV11-2 and TRBJ2-2; weak D call: TRBD2 (6 bases). This TCR was sampled from a male donor with ankylosing spondylitis. The CDR3, as DNA: TGTGCCAGCAGCCCACTGGGGACTGCTATCACCGGGGAGCTGTTTTTT. Residues: CASSPLGTAITGELFF.